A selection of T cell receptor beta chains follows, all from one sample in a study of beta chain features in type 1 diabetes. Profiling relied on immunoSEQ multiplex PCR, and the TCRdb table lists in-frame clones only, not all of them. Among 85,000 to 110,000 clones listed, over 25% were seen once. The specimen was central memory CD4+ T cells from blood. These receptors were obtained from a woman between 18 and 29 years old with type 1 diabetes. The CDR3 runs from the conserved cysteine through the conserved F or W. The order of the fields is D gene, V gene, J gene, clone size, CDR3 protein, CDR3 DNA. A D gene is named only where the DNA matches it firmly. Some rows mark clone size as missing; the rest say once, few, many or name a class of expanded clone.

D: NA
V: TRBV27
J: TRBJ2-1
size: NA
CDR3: CASSLSISGHEQFF
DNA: TGTGCCAGCAGTTTATCGATATCGGGTCATGAGCAGTTCTTC

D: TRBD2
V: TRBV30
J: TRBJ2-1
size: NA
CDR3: CAWRATSGMSGEQFF
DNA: TGTGCCTGGAGGGCCACTAGCGGGATGAGCGGTGAGCAGTTCTTC

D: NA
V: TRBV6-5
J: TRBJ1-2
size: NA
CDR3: CASRTIDSDYGYTF
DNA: TGTGCCAGCAGGACAATAGACAGCGACTATGGCTACACCTTC

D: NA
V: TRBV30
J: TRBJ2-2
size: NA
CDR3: CASWANYTGELFF
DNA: TGTGCCTCGTGGGCCAACTACACCGGGGAGCTGTTTTTT

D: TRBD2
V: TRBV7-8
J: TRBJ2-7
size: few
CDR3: CASSLVAGYEQYF
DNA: TGTGCCAGCAGCTTAGTAGCGGGCTACGAGCAGTACTTC

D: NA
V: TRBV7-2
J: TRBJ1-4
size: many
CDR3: CASSLPEHEKLFF
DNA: TGTGCCAGCAGCTTGCCAGAACACGAAAAACTGTTTTTT

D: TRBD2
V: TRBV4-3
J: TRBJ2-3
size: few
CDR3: CASSYKREGGDTQYF
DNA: TGCGCCAGCAGCTACAAGCGGGAGGGGGGAGATACGCAGTATTTT

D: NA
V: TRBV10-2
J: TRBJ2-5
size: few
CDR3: CASSDLRGSETQYF
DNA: TGCGCCAGCAGTGATTTGAGAGGGAGTGAGACCCAGTACTTC

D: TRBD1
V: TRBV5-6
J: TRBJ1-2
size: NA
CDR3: CASSGDGQGGGGYTF
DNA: TGTGCCAGCAGCGGCGATGGACAGGGAGGAGGTGGCTACACCTTC

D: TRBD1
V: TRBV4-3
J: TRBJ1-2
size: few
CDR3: CASSQDVSFGQGDYGYTF
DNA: TGCGCCAGCAGCCAAGATGTAAGTTTCGGACAGGGGGACTATGGCTACACCTTC

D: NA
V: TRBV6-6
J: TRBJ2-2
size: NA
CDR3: CASSLQGFTGELFF
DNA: TGTGCCAGCAGTCTACAGGGATTCACCGGGGAGCTGTTTTTT

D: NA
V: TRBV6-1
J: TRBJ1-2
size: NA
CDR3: CASSEGVGGRYGYTF
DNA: TGTGCCAGCAGTGAAGGGGTAGGGGGTCGCTATGGCTACACCTTC

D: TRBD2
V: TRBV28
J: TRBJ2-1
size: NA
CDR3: CASSLFGGGINEQFF
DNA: TGTGCCAGCAGTTTATTCGGCGGGGGTATCAATGAGCAGTTCTTC

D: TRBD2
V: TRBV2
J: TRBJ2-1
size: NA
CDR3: CASSRTSGTYNEQFF
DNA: TGTGCCAGCAGTCGGACTAGCGGTACCTACAATGAGCAGTTCTTC

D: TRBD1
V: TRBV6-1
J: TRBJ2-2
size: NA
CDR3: CASSEAGTGNGELFF
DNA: TGTGCCAGCAGTGAAGCAGGGACAGGAAACGGGGAGCTGTTTTTT

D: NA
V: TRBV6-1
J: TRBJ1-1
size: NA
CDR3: CASSESRGYTEAFF
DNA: TGTGCCAGCAGTGAGTCTCGGGGGTACACTGAAGCTTTCTTT

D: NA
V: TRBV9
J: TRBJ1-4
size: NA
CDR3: CASSSRAGGTNEKLFF
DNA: TGTGCCAGCAGCTCTAGAGCGGGGGGGACTAATGAAAAACTGTTTTTT

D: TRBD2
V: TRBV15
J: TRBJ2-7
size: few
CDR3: CATSRRGLAGETYEQYF
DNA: TGTGCCACCAGCAGAAGAGGACTAGCGGGAGAGACCTACGAGCAGTACTTC

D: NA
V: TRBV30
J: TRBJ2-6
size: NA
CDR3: CAWSLASGANVLTF
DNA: TGTGCCTGGAGTTTAGCATCTGGGGCCAACGTCCTGACTTTC

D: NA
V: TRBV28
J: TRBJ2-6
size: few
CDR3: CASSPQGSGANVLTF
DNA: TGTGCCAGCAGTCCCCAGGGGTCTGGGGCCAACGTCCTGACTTTC